This paragraph reports one T cell receptor beta chain. Its antigen is currently unknown. The CDR3 is made up of 14 amino acids. The J segment lost 3 bases and the V segment lost 6 bases, leaving 4 bases of the junction unmatched. Germline CDR1 reads MDHEN; CDR2 reads SYDVKM. With 60 Vbeta and 13 Jbeta primers, the PCR was carried out. Sequencing was performed with immunoSEQ multiplex PCR; in TCRdb, only in-frame clones are kept and a portion is missing. The sample holds 65,000 to 90,000 clones, 70% to 75% seen once. This entry belongs to a study of cytomegalovirus exposure and HLA in healthy donors. Whole-study results and caveats: The study designated 150 or so TCR beta chains cytomegalovirus-associated. In an earlier analysis, in under 700 donors, most V segments appeared productive either ~87% or ~30% of the time. TCR beta sequences reportedly predicted the HLA-A and HLA-B alleles of most subjects accurately. The majority of CMV-associated TCR beta chains were reported as apparently HLA-restricted in a later analysis.

This clonotype originated in a man in his sixties in good health and CMV-seronegative. The chain recombines TRBV28 with TRBJ2-7; 11 nucleotides align to TRBD2. The sequencing sample was made of PBMCs. DNA for the CDR3: TGTGCCAGCAGGACTAGCGGGGACCTCTACGAGCAGTACTTC. Amino acids: CASRTSGDLYEQYF.